The 18 T cell receptor beta chains below come from one sample, sequenced in a study of shared clonotypes between healthy human individuals. Using immunoSEQ multiplex PCR, the repertoire was profiled, and TCRdb retains in-frame clones only, with some absent. Of hundreds of thousands of clones listed, 95% to 96% were seen once; the top ten hold more than 0.085%. CD8 cells classed as naive were CD45RO-negative and positively selected for CCR7, excluding terminally differentiated effector memory CD45RA+ cells. Sequenced sample: naive CD8+ T cells sorted from blood. Receptors were obtained from a woman under 40 in good health.

This chain uses TRBV27 with TRBJ2-5; 7 bases line up with TRBD1. Judging by the DNA end, TRBJ2-7 fits better; the J call may be wrong. The CDR3 loop spans 14 amino acids. The germline CDR1 and CDR2 sequences are MNHEY and SMNVEV (reference sequence). The CDR3 region has the DNA TGTGCCAGCAGTTTTTCCACAGGGGTAGGCGAGCAGTACTTC. Amino acid sequence: CASSFSTGVGEQYF.

J is TRBJ2-7 and V is TRBV7-2; either TRBD1 or TRBD2 may fit D (5 bases each). Germline values: CDR1 SGHTA, CDR2 FQGNSA. The V end lost 4 bases, the J end lost 3 bases, and 19 bases lay between the germline ends. The CDR3 runs 16 residues. The CDR3 protein is CASSSKQWGRGYEQYF. Written as DNA, the CDR3 is TGTGCCAGCAGCTCCAAACAGTGGGGGAGAGGCTACGAGCAGTACTTC. The full variable domain, completed using reference TRBV7-2 and TRBJ2-7, is GAGVSQSPSNKVTEKGKDVELRCDPISGHTALYWYRQSLGQGLEFLIYFQGNSAPDKSGLPSDRFSAERTGGSVSTLTIQRTQQEDSAVYLCASSSKQWGRGYEQYFGPGTRLTVT.

The chain has TRBV11-2 and TRBJ2-1; D remains ambiguous. The V end lost 5 bases, the J end lost 9 bases, and 11 bases lay between the germline ends. The CDR3 contains 12 residues. Germline assignment: CDR1 SGHAT and CDR2 FQNNGV. Here the CDR3 reads CASSLLIGEQFF. Written as DNA, the CDR3 is TGTGCCAGCAGCCTCCTCATCGGTGAGCAGTTCTTC. The entire variable domain, with the rest obtained from reference TRBV11-2 and TRBJ2-1, is as follows: EAGVAQSPRYKIIEKRQSVAFWCNPISGHATLYWYQQILGQGPKLLIQFQNNGVVDDSQLPKDRFSAERLKGVDSTLKIQPAKLEDSAVYLCASSLLIGEQFFGPGTRLTVL.

The chain links TRBV14 to TRBJ2-7; 8 bases agree with TRBD2. Trimming removed 4 bases from V and 1 base from J; junction bases left unmatched: 6. The germline V gene has CDR1 SGHDN and CDR2 FVKESK. The CDR3 runs 15 residues. In DNA, the CDR3 is TGTGCCAGCAGCCCCTACCGGGAGGGGTCCTACGAGCAGTACTTC. Its protein is CASSPYREGSYEQYF.

This chain uses TRBV7-8 with TRBJ2-7; no firm D call. Germline-derived CDR1 and CDR2 are SGHVS and FQNEAQ. V gave up 5 bases and J gave up 2 bases, with 7 bases separating them. This CDR3 spans 12 amino acids. CDR3 sequence: CASSHKAYEQYF. The CDR3 DNA reads as TGTGCCAGCAGCCATAAAGCCTACGAGCAGTACTTC.

This clone was detected only once. The V gene is TRBV28, the J gene TRBJ2-7; 8 bases fit TRBD2. Looked up from germline, CDR1 is MDHEN and CDR2 is SYDVKM. This CDR3 region has 15 residues. Losses at the gene ends were 5 bases for V and 5 bases for J; bases not matched to a gene: 11. CDR3 nucleotide sequence: TGTGCCAGCAGTCCTTTTTTTAGCGGGAACAACGAGCAGTACTTC. This translates into CASSPFFSGNNEQYF.

The chain employs TRBV6-1 and TRBJ1-1, with a weak D call TRBD1 (5 bases). Germline-derived CDR1 and CDR2 are MNHNS and SASEGT. CDR3 size: 15 residues. The V end lost 2 bases, the J end lost 6 bases, and 16 bases lay between the germline ends. CDR3 sequence: CASSERQLNSAEAFF. The CDR3, as DNA: TGTGCCAGCAGTGAACGACAGCTCAACAGCGCTGAAGCTTTCTTT.

Note on this clone: Other DNA sequences in the same sample also yield this CDR3. The V call is TRBV6-5, the J call TRBJ1-5, with unresolved D. The CDR3 has 13 amino acids. CDR1 MNHEY and CDR2 SVGAGI come from the germline V gene. V was clipped by 0 bases and J by 3 bases, with 3 bases between them. This CDR3 reads CASSYSSNQPQHF. In DNA, the CDR3 is TGTGCCAGCAGTTACTCCTCCAATCAGCCCCAGCATTTT.

The gene calls are TRBV4-1 and TRBJ2-7; D gene ambiguous. The V end was cut by 2 bases, the J end by 6 bases, with 11 bases between. The CDR3 runs to 13 residues. Per the germline V gene, CDR1 is MGHRA and CDR2 is YSYEKL. The CDR3 DNA sequence: TGCGCCAGCAGCCAATTTTTTGACTCCGAGCAGTACTTC. Its protein product is CASSQFFDSEQYF.

The V gene is TRBV5-8, the J gene TRBJ1-1; TRBD1 is a possible D gene (5 bases). This CDR3 is built from 13 residues. The V gene lost 4 bases and the J gene lost 1 base, with 8 bases spanning the gap. The germline V gene has CDR1 SGHTS and CDR2 YDEGEE. CDR3: CASSQGQNTEAFF. DNA of the CDR3: TGTGCCAGCAGCCAAGGACAGAACACTGAAGCTTTCTTT.

This rearrangement joins TRBV10-2 to TRBJ2-7; D not certain. The CDR3 spans 12 residues. CDR1 and CDR2 (germline): WSHSY, SAAADI. CDR3 sequence (DNA): TGCGCGACGGGTGGGCCTCCATACGAGCAGTACTTC. It yields the protein CATGGPPYEQYF.

In this sample, this clone turned up a few times. The sample contains more than one DNA sequence encoding this CDR3. The chain couples TRBV5-4 to TRBJ2-5; D call uncertain. Trimming cost V 2 bases and J 3 bases, with 8 bases left between them. CDR3 length equals 13 residues. From germline, CDR1 is SGHNT and CDR2 YYREEE (reference sequence). CDR3 sequence: CASSLEREETQYF. Here the CDR3 DNA reads TGTGCCAGCAGCTTAGAGAGAGAAGAGACCCAGTACTTC.

The chain has TRBV27 and TRBJ2-5, with 7 nucleotides matching TRBD1. The tail of the sequence fits TRBJ2-7 better, so the J call may be wrong. The CDR3 covers 16 residues. Germline assignment: CDR1 MNHEY and CDR2 SMNVEV (reference sequence). CDR3 nucleotide sequence: TGTGCCAGCAGTTTAGGGGCCGGGACAGATAACTACGAGCAGTACTTC. Amino acid sequence: CASSLGAGTDNYEQYF.

This clone came up once. This chain uses TRBV14 with TRBJ2-7; 8 bases fit TRBD1. In germline, CDR1 is SGHDN, CDR2 FVKESK. V lost 3 bases, J lost 2 bases, and 6 bases stayed unmatched. This CDR3 contains 15 residues. The CDR3 region has the DNA TGTGCCAGCAGCCAGCCGGGACAGGCAACCTACGAGCAGTACTTC. This sequence encodes CASSQPGQATYEQYF.

V usage is TRBV27 and J usage is TRBJ2-4, with 10 bases identical to TRBD2. CDR3 length equals 14 residues. Germline V gives CDR1 MNHEY, CDR2 SMNVEV (reference sequence). V lost 6 bases to trimming and J lost 6 bases; unmatched junction nucleotides: 5. The CDR3 nucleotides are TGTGCCAGCAGCGTTAGCGGGAGGATAAACATTCAGTACTTC. Translating gives CASSVSGRINIQYF.

The chain is built from TRBV28 and TRBJ2-6; possible D gene TRBD1, 6 bases. Germline V gives CDR1 MDHEN, CDR2 SYDVKM. The CDR3 spans 18 residues. V was pared by 6 bases and J by 3 bases, with 21 bases between. CDR3 region: CASSLPGQPWGGANVLTF. The CDR3 nucleotides read TGTGCCAGCAGCCTACCTGGACAGCCTTGGGGTGGGGCCAACGTCCTGACTTTC.

V and J are TRBV28 and TRBJ2-3, with TRBD2 as a possible D gene (5 bases). V gave up 2 bases and J gave up 1 base, with 10 bases separating them. The germline V gene encodes CDR1 MDHEN and CDR2 SYDVKM. The CDR3 totals 15 residues. CDR3 residues: CASSLPGSRTDTQYF. DNA for the CDR3: TGTGCCAGCAGTTTACCGGGGAGTCGCACAGATACGCAGTATTTT. The full variable domain, completed using reference TRBV28 and TRBJ2-3, is DVKVTQSSRYLVKRTGEKVFLECVQDMDHENMFWYRQDPGLGLRLIYFSYDVKMKEKGDIPEGYSVSREKKERFSLILESASTNQTSMYLCASSLPGSRTDTQYFGPGTRLTVL.

The chain employs TRBV10-3 and TRBJ2-7; D is unclear. The V end lost 2 bases, the J end lost 4 bases, and 9 bases lay between the germline ends. The CDR3 is 13 residues long. Germline CDR1 ENHRY, CDR2 SYGVKD. CDR3: CAISERVGYEQYF. The CDR3 coding sequence is TGTGCCATCAGTGAGCGGGTAGGGTACGAGCAGTACTTC.